The sequence of this T cell receptor beta chain was determined in a study of T-cell memory formation after mild COVID-19. The CDR3 sequence is 21 residues long. Using its own MiXCR run on the 5' RACE reads, TCRdb lists one record per CDR3 protein. Altogether about 140,000 distinct CDR3 sequences are present, roughly a quarter being singletons, with the ten largest covering roughly 25%. This sequence was found in an adult woman who had mild COVID-19 (a few samples of this study predate the infection). Cell type and time point are not known. This chain connects TRBV21-1 to TRBJ2-4; whether TRBD2, the table's D call, matches the DNA was not checked. TRBV21-1 is labeled a pseudogene. Sequencing was performed on PBMCs or a T cell subset sorted from them (not recorded which). CDR3 amino acids: CASSKSGVGLAGIRAKNIQYF. The CDR3 coding sequence is TGTGCCAGCAGCAAATCCGGGGTCGGACTAGCGGGAATAAGGGCCAAAAACATTCAGTACTTC.